The rows below give T cell receptor beta chains drawn from one sample of a study of control samples from healthy donors and cancer patients. TCRdb's table, derived via immunoSEQ multiplex PCR, lists solely in-frame clones and lacks some. Of 140,000 or so clones listed, 85% to 95% are singletons. Sequences were obtained from PBMCs. The receptors here all came from a man between 60 and 75 years old with colorectal cancer. The CDR3 runs from the conserved cysteine through the conserved F or W. The D gene is left open where the match is weak. Some rows mark clone size as missing; the rest say once, few, many or name a class of expanded clone.

j_call: TRBJ1-2
v_call: TRBV19
d_call: -
clone_size: once
cdr3_nt: TGTGCCAGTAGTATAATAGGACAGAGCTATGGCTACACCTTC
cdr3_aa: CASSIIGQSYGYTF

j_call: TRBJ2-7
v_call: TRBV7-9
d_call: -
clone_size: -
cdr3_nt: TGTGCCAGCAGGGACGCCGCCTACGAGCAGTACTTC
cdr3_aa: CASRDAAYEQYF

j_call: TRBJ2-3
v_call: TRBV24-1
d_call: TRBD2
clone_size: -
cdr3_nt: TGTGCCACCAGTGATTCGGGACTAGCGGGGACCGATACGCAGTATTTT
cdr3_aa: CATSDSGLAGTDTQYF

j_call: TRBJ2-1
v_call: TRBV7-6
d_call: TRBD2
clone_size: few
cdr3_nt: TGTGCCAGCAGCTTATCTGCGGGGGAGGGAAATGAGCAGTTCTTC
cdr3_aa: CASSLSAGEGNEQFF

j_call: TRBJ2-3
v_call: TRBV9
d_call: TRBD2
clone_size: -
cdr3_nt: TGTGCCAGCAGCGTAGGGGGGCGGGGGGCGATCGATACGCAGTATTTT
cdr3_aa: CASSVGGRGAIDTQYF

j_call: TRBJ1-1
v_call: TRBV10-3
d_call: TRBD1
clone_size: -
cdr3_nt: TGTGCCATCACTATGACAGGGGGAGGTTCTGAAGCTTTCTTT
cdr3_aa: CAITMTGGGSEAFF

j_call: TRBJ2-7
v_call: TRBV9
d_call: TRBD1
clone_size: once
cdr3_nt: TGTGCCAGCAGCGTGAGACAGGGGGCCCCCTACGAGCAGTACTTC
cdr3_aa: CASSVRQGAPYEQYF

j_call: TRBJ2-1
v_call: TRBV7-9
d_call: -
clone_size: -
cdr3_nt: TGTGCCAGCAGCTTAGCCTTCGGGTCGTACAATGAGCAGTTCTTC
cdr3_aa: CASSLAFGSYNEQFF

j_call: TRBJ1-1
v_call: TRBV9
d_call: -
clone_size: -
cdr3_nt: TGTGCCAGCAGCGTAGGGGGGCGGACTGAAGCTTTCTTT
cdr3_aa: CASSVGGRTEAFF

j_call: TRBJ1-2
v_call: TRBV7-2
d_call: TRBD1
clone_size: -
cdr3_nt: TGTGCCAGCAGCTTAGGGACAGGAACCTACTATGGCTACACCTTC
cdr3_aa: CASSLGTGTYYGYTF

j_call: TRBJ2-7
v_call: TRBV29-1
d_call: TRBD2
clone_size: -
cdr3_nt: TGCAGCGTTGAACTAGCGGGGGATGAGCAGTACTTC
cdr3_aa: CSVELAGDEQYF

j_call: TRBJ2-6
v_call: TRBV4-3
d_call: -
clone_size: -
cdr3_nt: TGCGCCAGCAGCCAAGAAGACCTAGATGGGGCTGGTGGGGCCAACGTCCTGACTTTC
cdr3_aa: CASSQEDLDGAGGANVLTF

j_call: TRBJ2-3
v_call: TRBV2
d_call: -
clone_size: -
cdr3_nt: TGTGCCAGCAGGCTACTAGTCGGGCCAGATACGCAGTATTTT
cdr3_aa: CASRLLVGPDTQYF

j_call: TRBJ2-2
v_call: TRBV18
d_call: -
clone_size: -
cdr3_nt: TGTGCCAGCTCACCACTAAGGGAGACCACCGGGGAGCTGTTTTTT
cdr3_aa: CASSPLRETTGELFF

j_call: TRBJ2-3
v_call: TRBV6-2/TRBV6-3
d_call: -
clone_size: -
cdr3_nt: TGTGCCAGCAGTTACATGGGGGTGGGCACAGATACGCAGTATTTT
cdr3_aa: CASSYMGVGTDTQYF

j_call: TRBJ1-6
v_call: TRBV24-1
d_call: -
clone_size: -
cdr3_nt: TGTGCCACCAGTGATCGTCCGATTAATTCACCCCTCCACTTT
cdr3_aa: CATSDRPINSPLHF

j_call: TRBJ1-1
v_call: TRBV27
d_call: -
clone_size: once
cdr3_nt: TGTGCCAGCGGTCCTATAACGAACACTGAAGCTTTCTTT
cdr3_aa: CASGPITNTEAFF

j_call: TRBJ1-2
v_call: TRBV19
d_call: -
clone_size: -
cdr3_nt: TGTGCCAGTAGTATAGGCGGGCAGGGGATCTCCTATGGCTACACCTTC
cdr3_aa: CASSIGGQGISYGYTF

j_call: TRBJ2-2
v_call: TRBV5-1
d_call: TRBD2
clone_size: -
cdr3_nt: TGCGCCAGCAGCTTGGTAGCGGGGAACACCGGGGAGCTGTTTTTT
cdr3_aa: CASSLVAGNTGELFF

j_call: TRBJ2-7
v_call: TRBV2
d_call: -
clone_size: -
cdr3_nt: TGTGCCAGCAGTGAAGCGCTGGGGCCCACTGGCGAGCAGTACTTC
cdr3_aa: CASSEALGPTGEQYF

j_call: TRBJ2-2
v_call: TRBV2
d_call: TRBD1
clone_size: -
cdr3_nt: TGTGCCAGCAGTGAGGGACAGGGGATCGGGGAGCTGTTTTTT
cdr3_aa: CASSEGQGIGELFF

j_call: TRBJ2-5
v_call: TRBV14
d_call: TRBD2
clone_size: -
cdr3_nt: TGTGCCAGCAGCCTTCAGCGGGGCCAAGAGACCCAGTACTTC
cdr3_aa: CASSLQRGQETQYF

j_call: TRBJ2-2
v_call: TRBV3-1/TRBV3-2
d_call: -
clone_size: -
cdr3_nt: TGTGCCAGCAGCTCTCTCGGGACAAAAAACACCGGGGAGCTGTTTTTT
cdr3_aa: CASSSLGTKNTGELFF

j_call: TRBJ2-1
v_call: TRBV2
d_call: TRBD2
clone_size: -
cdr3_nt: TGTGCCAGCAGAGAACTAGCGATATCTTACAATGAGCAGTTCTTC
cdr3_aa: CASRELAISYNEQFF

j_call: TRBJ2-2
v_call: TRBV2
d_call: TRBD1
clone_size: -
cdr3_nt: TGTGCCAAGGGACAGATTGGAGGGGAGCTGTTTTTT
cdr3_aa: CAKGQIGGELFF

j_call: TRBJ1-1
v_call: TRBV29-1
d_call: -
clone_size: -
cdr3_nt: TGCAGCGTAGGATTACAGGGTGTGAACACTGAAGCTTTCTTT
cdr3_aa: CSVGLQGVNTEAFF

j_call: TRBJ1-1
v_call: TRBV6-2/TRBV6-3
d_call: -
clone_size: -
cdr3_nt: TGTGCCAGCAGTTACGAGGCTCGGAACACTGAAGCTTTCTTT
cdr3_aa: CASSYEARNTEAFF

j_call: TRBJ2-1
v_call: TRBV27
d_call: TRBD2
clone_size: few
cdr3_nt: TGTGCCAGCAGTGAACTAGCGGGGACCCCCTACAATGAGCAGTTCTTC
cdr3_aa: CASSELAGTPYNEQFF

j_call: TRBJ2-7
v_call: TRBV12-3/TRBV12-4
d_call: -
clone_size: -
cdr3_nt: TGTGCCAGCAGCGATACAGCGTACGAGCAGTACTTC
cdr3_aa: CASSDTAYEQYF

j_call: TRBJ1-4
v_call: TRBV5-4
d_call: TRBD1
clone_size: -
cdr3_nt: TGTGCCAGCAGTGGGACAGGGATGGAAAAACTGTTTTTT
cdr3_aa: CASSGTGMEKLFF

j_call: TRBJ1-2
v_call: TRBV10-3
d_call: -
clone_size: -
cdr3_nt: TGTGCCATCGAAGGGGGAAACTATGGCTACACCTTC
cdr3_aa: CAIEGGNYGYTF

j_call: TRBJ1-3
v_call: TRBV2
d_call: -
clone_size: -
cdr3_nt: TGTGCCAGCAGTGAGGGATTCTCTGGAAACACCATATATTTT
cdr3_aa: CASSEGFSGNTIYF

j_call: TRBJ1-2
v_call: TRBV30
d_call: -
clone_size: -
cdr3_nt: TGTGCCTGGAGTGTTGACACTGGGGCTTATGGCTACACCTTC
cdr3_aa: CAWSVDTGAYGYTF

j_call: TRBJ2-2
v_call: TRBV24-1
d_call: -
clone_size: once
cdr3_nt: TGTGCCACCAGTGATTGGGGGGCTAGCTTCTCCGGGGAGCTGTTTTTT
cdr3_aa: CATSDWGASFSGELFF

j_call: TRBJ2-2
v_call: TRBV3-1/TRBV3-2
d_call: -
clone_size: -
cdr3_nt: TGTGCCAGCAGCCCGGGACAAAAGAACACCGGGGAGCTGTTTTTT
cdr3_aa: CASSPGQKNTGELFF

j_call: TRBJ2-7
v_call: TRBV5-1
d_call: -
clone_size: -
cdr3_nt: TGCGCCAGCAGCTTATTACAGGGATCCTACGAGCAGTACTTC
cdr3_aa: CASSLLQGSYEQYF

j_call: TRBJ1-2
v_call: TRBV9
d_call: -
clone_size: -
cdr3_nt: TGTGCCAGCAGCGTAGGTTGGGGTAACTATGGCTACACCTTC
cdr3_aa: CASSVGWGNYGYTF